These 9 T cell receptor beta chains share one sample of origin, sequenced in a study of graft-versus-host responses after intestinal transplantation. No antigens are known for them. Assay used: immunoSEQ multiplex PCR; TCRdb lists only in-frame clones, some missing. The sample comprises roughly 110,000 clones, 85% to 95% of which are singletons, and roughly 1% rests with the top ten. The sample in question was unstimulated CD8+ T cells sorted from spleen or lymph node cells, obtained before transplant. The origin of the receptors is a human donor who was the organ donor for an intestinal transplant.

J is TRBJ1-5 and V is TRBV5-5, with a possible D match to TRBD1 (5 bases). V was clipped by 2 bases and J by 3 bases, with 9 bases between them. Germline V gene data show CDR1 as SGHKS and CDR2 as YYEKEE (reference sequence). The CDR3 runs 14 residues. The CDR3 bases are TGTGCCAGCAGCTTTGGTGGGGCCAATCAGCCCCAGCATTTT. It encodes CASSFGGANQPQHF.

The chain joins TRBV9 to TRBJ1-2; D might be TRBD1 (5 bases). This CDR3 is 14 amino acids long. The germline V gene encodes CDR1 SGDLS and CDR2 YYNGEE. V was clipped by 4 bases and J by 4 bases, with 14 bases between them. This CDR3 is CASSQGGLFYGYTF. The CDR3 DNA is TGTGCCAGCAGCCAGGGAGGGTTGTTCTATGGCTACACCTTC.

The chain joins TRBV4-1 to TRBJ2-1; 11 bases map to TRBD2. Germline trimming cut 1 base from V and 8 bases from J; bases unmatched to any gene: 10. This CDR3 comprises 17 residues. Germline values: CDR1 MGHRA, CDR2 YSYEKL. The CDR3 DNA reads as TGCGCCAGCAGCCAAGGCCCCGGGACTAGCGGCCAGTATGAGCAGTTCTTC. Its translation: CASSQGPGTSGQYEQFF.

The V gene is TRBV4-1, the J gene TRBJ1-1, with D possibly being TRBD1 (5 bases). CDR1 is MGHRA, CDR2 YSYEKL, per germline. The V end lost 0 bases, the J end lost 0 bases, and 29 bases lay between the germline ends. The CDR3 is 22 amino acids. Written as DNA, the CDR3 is TGCGCCAGCAGCCAAGAATGGGGCCGGTGGGCCGGGCAGGGCCTCATGAACACTGAAGCTTTCTTT. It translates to CASSQEWGRWAGQGLMNTEAFF.

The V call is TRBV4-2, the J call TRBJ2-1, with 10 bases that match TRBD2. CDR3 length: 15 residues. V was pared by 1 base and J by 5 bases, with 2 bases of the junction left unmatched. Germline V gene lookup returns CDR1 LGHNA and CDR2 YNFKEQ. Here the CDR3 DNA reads TGTGCCAGCAGCCAAGTAAGCGGGGGGGACAATGAGCAGTTCTTC. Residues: CASSQVSGGDNEQFF.

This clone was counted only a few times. The CDR3 DNA sequence: TGTGCAAGTCGCTTTACCGGGACTAGCGGGAGAGGGACAGATACGCAGTATTTT. It translates to CASRFTGTSGRGTDTQYF. The chain has TRBV12-2 and TRBJ2-3; the D call TRBD2 from the table was never checked on the DNA. TRBV12-2 is a pseudogene segment. This CDR3 is 18 amino acids long.

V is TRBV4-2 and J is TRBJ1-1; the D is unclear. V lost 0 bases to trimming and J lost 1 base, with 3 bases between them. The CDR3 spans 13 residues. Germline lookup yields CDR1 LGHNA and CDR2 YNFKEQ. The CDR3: CASSQDGNTEAFF. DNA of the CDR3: TGTGCCAGCAGCCAAGACGGGAACACTGAAGCTTTCTTT.

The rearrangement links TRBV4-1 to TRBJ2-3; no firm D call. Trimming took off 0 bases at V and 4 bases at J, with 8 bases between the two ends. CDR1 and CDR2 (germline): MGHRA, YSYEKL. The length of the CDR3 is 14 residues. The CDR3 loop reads CASSQDPSPDTQYF. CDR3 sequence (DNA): TGCGCCAGCAGCCAAGATCCCTCACCAGATACGCAGTATTTT.

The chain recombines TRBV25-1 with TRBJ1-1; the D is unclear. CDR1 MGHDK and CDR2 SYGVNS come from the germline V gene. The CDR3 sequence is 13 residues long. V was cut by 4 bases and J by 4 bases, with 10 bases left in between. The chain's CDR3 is CASSAGSGTEAFF. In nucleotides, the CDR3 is TGTGCCAGCAGTGCAGGAAGCGGCACTGAAGCTTTCTTT.